The rows below give T cell receptor beta chains drawn from one sample of a study of response to subunit inactivated influenza vaccine. A single record per CDR3 protein comes from TCRdb applying MiXCR to the RT-PCR reads. This sample has 500,000 to 600,000 distinct CDR3 sequences, with 12% found just once. The sample in question was PBMCs from blood, obtained on the day of vaccination. The source of these receptors is a man between 50 and 59 years old who received an inactivated influenza vaccine. Each CDR3 is given with its conserved first and last residue. Fields, in order: D gene, clone size, J gene, V gene, CDR3 DNA, CDR3 protein. D genes are given only for firm matches. Clone size, where shown, is once, few, many, or a class for clones that have expanded.

NA | many | TRBJ2-1 | TRBV20-1 | TGCAGTGCTAGACCTACAGGGACTGAGCAGTTCTTC | CSARPTGTEQFF
TRBD1 | many | TRBJ1-1 | TRBV5-1 | TGCGCCAGCAGCTTGGTACAGGGGGCCCTGTTGAACACTGAAGCTTTCTTT | CASSLVQGALLNTEAFF
NA | NA | TRBJ1-2 | TRBV4-2 | TGTGCCAGCAGCCTCCGGGACAAGTGGAACTATGGCTACACCTTC | CASSLRDKWNYGYTF
TRBD2 | NA | TRBJ2-7 | TRBV6-5 | TGTGCCAGCAGTTCTCCCTCTATAGCGGGAGCAAGCTACGAGCAGTACTTC | CASSSPSIAGASYEQYF
NA | NA | TRBJ2-1 | TRBV20-1 | TGCAGTTGTACCACAGCCCACGGGGAGGATGAGCAGTTCTTC | CSCTTAHGEDEQFF
NA | few | TRBJ1-6 | TRBV20-1 | TGCAGTGCTAAACTACAGGGTATTAATTCACCCCTCCACTTT | CSAKLQGINSPLHF
TRBD2 | few | TRBJ2-3 | TRBV6-2/TRBV6-3 | TGTGCCAGCAGTTGGGAGGCTAGCGGTTGGGGTCCCTTCACAGATACGCAGTATTTT | CASSWEASGWGPFTDTQYF
NA | NA | TRBJ2-3 | TRBV10-3 | TGTGCCATCGGGGCCGGGGGCCGAAGATCGAGCACAGATACGCAGTATTTT | CAIGAGGRRSSTDTQYF
NA | NA | TRBJ2-1 | TRBV7-9 | TGTGCCAGCTTTGGAAGGCCTAGCAATGAGCAGTTCTTC | CASFGRPSNEQFF
TRBD1 | NA | TRBJ1-2 | TRBV20-1 | TGCAGTGCTGGCGCCGGGACAGGAAACTATGGCTACACCTTC | CSAGAGTGNYGYTF
TRBD2 | NA | TRBJ2-3 | TRBV7-9 | TGTGCCAGCGTATACGGGAGGTTCACAGATACGCAGTATTTT | CASVYGRFTDTQYF
NA | few | TRBJ2-5 | TRBV5-1 | TGCGCCAGCAGCGTATGGACAGCACAAGAGACCCAGTACTTC | CASSVWTAQETQYF
TRBD1 | NA | TRBJ2-6 | TRBV12-3/TRBV12-4 | TGTGCCAGCAGAAGCCGGGACAGCCTCTCTGGGGCCAACGTCCTGACTTTC | CASRSRDSLSGANVLTF
NA | few | TRBJ2-1 | TRBV5-1 | TGCGCCAGCAGCTTGGCAGGGGGGAAGGTGGGTGAGCAGTTCTTC | CASSLAGGKVGEQFF
NA | NA | TRBJ1-2 | TRBV4-3 | TGCGCCAGCAGCCAAGATTGGGGGCAGGTCTATGGCTACACCTTC | CASSQDWGQVYGYTF
TRBD2 | NA | TRBJ2-7 | TRBV30 | TGTGCCTGGAGTACTAGCGGGAGGGCCGTCGAGCAGTACTTC | CAWSTSGRAVEQYF
NA | NA | TRBJ2-2 | TRBV5-4 | TGTGCCAGCAGCTTGTTTAGGGGACGATCCGGGGAGCTGTTTTTT | CASSLFRGRSGELFF
NA | few | TRBJ1-3 | TRBV29-1 | TGCAGCGTTGAGCAGGCCGGGTCTGGAAACACCATATATTTT | CSVEQAGSGNTIYF
NA | NA | TRBJ2-5 | TRBV12-3/TRBV12-4 | TGTACCAGCAGTTTAAGTGGTGCAGGGTCAACCCTTCCTCAAGAGACCCAGTACTTC | CTSSLSGAGSTLPQETQYF
TRBD2 | NA | TRBJ2-2 | TRBV14 | TGTGCCACCAAAGCGGGGGGGCCAGGCACCGGGGAGCTGTTTTTT | CATKAGGPGTGELFF
NA | NA | TRBJ1-2 | TRBV3-1 | TGTGCCAGCAGCGACAGATATGGCTACACCTTC | CASSDRYGYTF
NA | NA | TRBJ2-1 | TRBV7-2 | TGTGCCAGCAGACTTACGAGCGGTTTACTATCCAATGAGCAGTTCTTC | CASRLTSGLLSNEQFF
TRBD2 | NA | TRBJ2-3 | TRBV20-1 | TGCAGTGCTAGCCGACTAGCTGGAACAGATACGCAGTATTTT | CSASRLAGTDTQYF
TRBD1 | few | TRBJ1-5 | TRBV12-3/TRBV12-4 | TGTGCCAGCAGTTCCGGGACAGAGCTTTATCAGCCCCAGCATTTT | CASSSGTELYQPQHF
TRBD2 | NA | TRBJ2-5 | TRBV10-3 | TGTGCCATCAGGACGACTAGCGGGGGGCCGGGAGGGGAGACCCAGTACTTC | CAIRTTSGGPGGETQYF
NA | NA | TRBJ2-3 | TRBV5-1 | TGCGCCAGCAGCTTGGATTTTCGGGGGGCCACAGATACGCAGTATTTT | CASSLDFRGATDTQYF
TRBD1 | NA | TRBJ2-5 | TRBV29-1 | TGCAGCGTTGTACAGGGGGCTCGGGAGACCCAGTACTTC | CSVVQGARETQYF
TRBD2 | few | TRBJ2-1 | TRBV10-3 | TGTGCCATCAGACCGATAGCGGGAGCCGGGGATGAGCAGTTCTTC | CAIRPIAGAGDEQFF